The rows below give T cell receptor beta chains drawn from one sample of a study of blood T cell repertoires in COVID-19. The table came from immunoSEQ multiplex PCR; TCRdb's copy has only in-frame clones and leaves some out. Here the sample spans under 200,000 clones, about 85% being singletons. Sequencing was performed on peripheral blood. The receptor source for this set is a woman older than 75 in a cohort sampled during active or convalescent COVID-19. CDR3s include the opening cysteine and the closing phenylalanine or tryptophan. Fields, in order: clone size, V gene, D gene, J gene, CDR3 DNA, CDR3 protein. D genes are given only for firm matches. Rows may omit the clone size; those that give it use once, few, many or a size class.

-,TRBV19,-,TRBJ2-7,TGTGCCACATCAGGGAACACAGGGTTGTACGAGCAGTACTTC,CATSGNTGLYEQYF
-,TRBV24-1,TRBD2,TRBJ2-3,TGTGCCACCAGTGATTCCGGGACTAGCGCAGGAGATACGCAGTATTTT,CATSDSGTSAGDTQYF
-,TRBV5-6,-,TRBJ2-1,TGTGCCAGCAGCTTGGGCCAGGGGATCGATGAGCAGTTCTTC,CASSLGQGIDEQFF
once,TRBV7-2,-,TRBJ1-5,TGTGCCAGCAGCTTATCCGGGTATAGGGGGCAGCCCCAGCATTTT,CASSLSGYRGQPQHF
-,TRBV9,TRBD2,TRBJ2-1,TGTGCCAGCAGCACTCGCGGGGGGTCGGGGAATGAGCAGTTCTTC,CASSTRGGSGNEQFF
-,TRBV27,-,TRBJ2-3,TGTGCCAGCAGTTTAACATATGGCTCTAGCACAGATACGCAGTATTTT,CASSLTYGSSTDTQYF
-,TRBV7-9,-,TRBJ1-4,TGTGCCAGCAGCCCCTCGGGCAGGGTAGGGGAAAAACTGTTTTTT,CASSPSGRVGEKLFF
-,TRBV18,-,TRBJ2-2,TGTGCCAGCTCACCTGGCAGGGTCGCGAACACCGGGGAGCTGTTTTTT,CASSPGRVANTGELFF
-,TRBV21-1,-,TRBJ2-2,TGTGCCAGCACCGGGAGGACGAACACCGGGGAGCTGTTTTTT,CASTGRTNTGELFF
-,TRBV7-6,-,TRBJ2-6,TGTGCCAGCAGCTTAGGGAACAGGGTAGCTGGGGCCAACGTCCTGACTTTC,CASSLGNRVAGANVLTF
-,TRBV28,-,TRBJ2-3,TGTGCCAGCTCCTCTCCAGGGGGCACAGATACGCAGTATTTT,CASSSPGGTDTQYF
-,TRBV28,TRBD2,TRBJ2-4,TGTGCCAGCAGTTTATCAGCGGGAGGGCTACACATTCAGTACTTC,CASSLSAGGLHIQYF
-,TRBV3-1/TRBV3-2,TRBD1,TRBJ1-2,TGTGCCAGCAGCGGACAGGGGGCAAACTATGGCTACACCTTC,CASSGQGANYGYTF
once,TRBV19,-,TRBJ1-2,TGTGCCAGTACCCCCGGGGGGACATTTTATGGCTACACCTTC,CASTPGGTFYGYTF
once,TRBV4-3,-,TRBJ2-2,TGCGCCAGCAGCCAGTACAGTCCAGCGGGTGTTAACACCGGGGAGCTGTTTTTT,CASSQYSPAGVNTGELFF
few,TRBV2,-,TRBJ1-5,TGTGCCAACCCCTCGCGTTGCAGGGTTCAGCCCCAGCATTTT,CANPSRCRVQPQHF
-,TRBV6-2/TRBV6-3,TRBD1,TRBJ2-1,TGTGCCAGCAGTGCAATACGGGACAGGGGAGTAGAGCAGTTCTTC,CASSAIRDRGVEQFF
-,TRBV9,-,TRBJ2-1,TGTGCCAGCAGCGTAGGAGGGCCAGCTTACAATGAGCAGTTCTTC,CASSVGGPAYNEQFF
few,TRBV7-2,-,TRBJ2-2,TGTGCCAGCAGCTTAGCGGGGCAGACCGGGGAGCTGTTTTTT,CASSLAGQTGELFF
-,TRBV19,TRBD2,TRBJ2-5,TGTGCCAGTAGCCCGAGCGGGGGTCGGGAGACCCAGTACTTC,CASSPSGGRETQYF
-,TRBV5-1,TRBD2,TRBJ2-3,TGCGCCAGCAGCTTACAGCGGGGGGTCACAGATACGCAGTATTTT,CASSLQRGVTDTQYF
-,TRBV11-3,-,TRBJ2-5,TGTGCCAGCAGCTTAGTTGTTTGGGGGGGGCGGCTGGCCCAGTACTTC,CASSLVVWGGRLAQYF
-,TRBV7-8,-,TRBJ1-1,TGTGCCAGCAGTTCAGTCCGGACAACTGAAGCTTTCTTT,CASSSVRTTEAFF
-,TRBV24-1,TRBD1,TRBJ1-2,TGTGCCACCAGTGATCGGGACAGGGGTAGAGGCTACACCTTC,CATSDRDRGRGYTF
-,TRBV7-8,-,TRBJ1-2,TGTGCCAGCAGCTCGGTAACAGGGCCAGGCACCTTC,CASSSVTGPGTF
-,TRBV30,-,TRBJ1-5,TGTGCCTGGAGTGGGGCAGGCGATTATGGTCAGCCCCAGCATTTT,CAWSGAGDYGQPQHF
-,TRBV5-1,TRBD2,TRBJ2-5,TGCGCCAGCAGCACTAGCGGGGGGAACTTACAAGAGACCCAGTACTTC,CASSTSGGNLQETQYF
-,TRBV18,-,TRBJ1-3,TGTGCCAGCTCACCTAGCAGTACTCCCGGAAACACCATATATTTT,CASSPSSTPGNTIYF
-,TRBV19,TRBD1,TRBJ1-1,TGTGCCAGTAGTATCACACAGGGGACTGAAGCTTTCTTT,CASSITQGTEAFF
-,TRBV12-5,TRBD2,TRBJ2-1,TGTGCTAGTGGTTCGACTAGCGGGAGAAATGAGCAGTTCTTC,CASGSTSGRNEQFF
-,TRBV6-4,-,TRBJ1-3,TGTGCCAGGCCTACTATGAACAGGGAAGTGAACACCATATATTTT,CARPTMNREVNTIYF
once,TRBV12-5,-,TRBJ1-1,TGTGCTAGTGGTTTGGTAGTGGGGGGATGGACTGAAGCTTTCTTT,CASGLVVGGWTEAFF
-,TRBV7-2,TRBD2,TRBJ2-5,TGTGCCAGCAGCTCCCAAGCTAGCGGGGGGGAGACCCAGTACTTC,CASSSQASGGETQYF
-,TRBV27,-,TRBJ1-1,TGTGCCAGCAGTCGCACGGGACTTACGAACACTGAAGCTTTCTTT,CASSRTGLTNTEAFF
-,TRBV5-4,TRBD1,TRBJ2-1,TGTGCCAGCAGCTTGTCGCAGGGGGCTGAGTATGAGCAGTTCTTC,CASSLSQGAEYEQFF
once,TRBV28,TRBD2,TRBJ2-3,TGTGCCAGCAGTTTGTCAGGCGGGGGGGCTTCCGGTACGCAGTATTTT,CASSLSGGGASGTQYF
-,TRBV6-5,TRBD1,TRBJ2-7,TGTGCCAGCAGTCCCCAAGAGGGGGCGCGTTTTGAGCAGTACTTC,CASSPQEGARFEQYF
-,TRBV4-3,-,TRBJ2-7,TGCGCCAGCAGCCGCCTTGGGAGCGGAGTGTACGAGCAGTACTTC,CASSRLGSGVYEQYF
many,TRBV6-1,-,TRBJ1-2,TGTGCCAGCAGTGAACCACCTACAGGGACCTATAACTATGGCTACACCTTC,CASSEPPTGTYNYGYTF
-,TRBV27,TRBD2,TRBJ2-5,TGTGCCAGCAGTTCCATAGTAGCGGGAGCGGGGGAGACCCAGTACTTC,CASSSIVAGAGETQYF
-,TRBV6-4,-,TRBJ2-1,TGTGCCAGCAGTGTAGAGCGTTCTCGGATCAATGAGCAGTTCTTC,CASSVERSRINEQFF
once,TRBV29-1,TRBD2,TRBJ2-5,TGCAGCGTCTGGGGGGGGGACTCACAAGAGACCCAGTACTTC,CSVWGGDSQETQYF
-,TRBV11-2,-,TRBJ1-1,TGTGCCAGCAGCTACTCAGGGCCCGGGGGTGGAGCTTTCTTT,CASSYSGPGGGAFF
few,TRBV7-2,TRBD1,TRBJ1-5,TGTGCCAGCAGCTTTTTAGGACAGGGCGACCAGCCCCAGCATTTT,CASSFLGQGDQPQHF
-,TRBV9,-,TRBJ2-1,TGTGCCAGCAGCCCACGGGTGGCGTCCTACAATGAGCAGTTCTTC,CASSPRVASYNEQFF
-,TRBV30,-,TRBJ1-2,TGTGCCTGGAGCTCCGTCTATGGCTACACCTTC,CAWSSVYGYTF
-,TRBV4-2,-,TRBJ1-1,TGTGCCAGCAGCCAAGACAGGAAGGGGTGGGCTGAAGCTTTCTTT,CASSQDRKGWAEAFF
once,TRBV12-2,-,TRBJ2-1,TGTGCAAGTCGCTTAATGGGAGGCCCAGGGCACAATGAGCAGTTCTTC,CASRLMGGPGHNEQFF
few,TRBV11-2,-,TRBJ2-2,TGTGCCAGCAACCTGAACCCCGGGGGGGAGCTGTTTTTT,CASNLNPGGELFF
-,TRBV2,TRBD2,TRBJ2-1,TGTGCCAGCAGTGAACGTCTAGCGGGAGAGAACAATGAGCAGTTCTTC,CASSERLAGENNEQFF
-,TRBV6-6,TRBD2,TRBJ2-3,TGTGCCAGCAGTTACCGAAGCGGGAGGCCGCTGACGCAGTATTTT,CASSYRSGRPLTQYF